This passage covers 23 T cell receptor beta chains from one sample sequenced in a study of CD8+ T cells in alopecia areata (dated 2018 in TCRdb). The meaning of the sample's time point label: baseline before oral tofacitinib. Library prep was done by the immunoSEQ multiplex PCR assay. RNA was extracted from all samples and reverse transcribed into cDNA, which served as template for TCR sequencing. Imported from immuneACCESS, the table was reduced by TCRdb to in-frame sequences with V and J called. These copies leave out some clones; in studies compared against another copy, an unresolved V gene accounts for under half, and the cause of the remainder is not known. The sample data list fewer than 200,000 clones, and less than 75% of these were observed just once. Of the sample, approximately 10% is held by the ten largest clones. Sequenced material: CD8+ T cells sorted from blood, taken at week 0. Receptor source: a human donor with alopecia areata.

The gene calls are TRBV29-1 and TRBJ2-7; TRBD2 matches 7 bases. The germline V gene has CDR1 SQVTM and CDR2 ANQGSEA. Unmatched junction bases numbered 7, after V lost 7 bases and J lost 1 base. This CDR3 region has 13 residues. CDR3 in amino acids: CSAIGGLSYEQYF. The CDR3, as DNA: TGCAGCGCAATCGGGGGGTTATCCTACGAGCAGTACTTC.

On this clone itself: Compared with germline, one end of the junction differs, possibly owing to a read error. This chain connects TRBV30 to TRBJ2-6, with a possible D match to TRBD1 (5 bases). The CDR3 runs to 15 residues. The germline V gene has CDR1 GTSNPN and CDR2 SVGIG (reference sequence). The CDR3 DNA follows: TGTGCCTGGAGTGATCTCAGGGCTGGGGCCATCGTCCTGACTTTC. It codes for CAWSDLRAGAIVLTF.

V is TRBV27 and J is TRBJ2-7; D is possibly TRBD1 (6 bases). The germline CDR1 and CDR2 sequences are MNHEY and SMNVEV (reference sequence). Trimming took off 6 bases at V and 1 base at J, with 16 bases between the two ends. This CDR3 contains 15 residues. The CDR3 loop is CASRLRTASSYEQYF. The CDR3, as DNA: TGTGCCAGCAGACTGAGGACAGCCTCATCCTACGAGCAGTACTTC.

The chain links TRBV29-1 to TRBJ1-2; maybe TRBD1 (6 bases). The CDR3 is made up of 16 amino acids. Germline V gene sequence: CDR1 SQVTM, CDR2 ANQGSEA. With 1 base removed from V and 4 bases from J, the gap between germline ends came to 19 bases. CDR3 loop: CSVEGYGRGRGYGYTF. The CDR3, as DNA: TGCAGCGTTGAAGGCTATGGCAGGGGAAGAGGCTATGGCTACACCTTC.

The chain combines TRBV27 with TRBJ2-7; D is unresolved. This CDR3 spans 11 amino acids. V lost 6 bases, J lost 3 bases, and 6 bases lay in between. CDR1 is MNHEY and CDR2 is SMNVEV in the germline V gene (reference sequence). DNA of the CDR3: TGTGCCAGCAGGTCTGGCTACGAGCAGTACTTC. Its protein is CASRSGYEQYF.

The gene calls are TRBV5-6 and TRBJ2-7; 11 bases match TRBD2. With V trimmed by 3 bases and J by 0 bases, 2 bases remained unmatched. CDR1 is SGHDT and CDR2 is YYEEEE in the germline V gene. The length of the CDR3 is 15 residues. In nucleotides, the CDR3 is TGTGCCAGCAGCTCCGGGACTAGCGGCTCCTACGAGCAGTACTTC. It is translated as CASSSGTSGSYEQYF.

This clone occurred a few times. The chain joins TRBV25-1 to TRBJ1-1; D perhaps matches TRBD1 (5 bases). CDR1 is MGHDK and CDR2 is SYGVNS in the germline V gene. Between the trimmed V and J ends, which lost 7 bases and 5 bases, there was a span of 14 bases. The CDR3 runs to 13 residues. The CDR3 protein is CASTGGEGTEAFF. DNA of the CDR3: TGTGCCAGCACTGGGGGTGAGGGTACTGAAGCTTTCTTT.

This clone was observed a handful of times. The DNA for the CDR3 is TGCAGCGTTGTTGAGGGTCTCGGGAATGAAAAACTGTTTTTT. This sequence encodes CSVVEGLGNEKLFF. This chain uses TRBV29-1 with TRBJ1-4; D is unclear. The germline CDR1 and CDR2 sequences are SQVTM and ANQGSEA. Trimming took 4 bases from V and 5 from J, leaving 14 bases between them. This CDR3 region has 14 residues.

This clone was seen only once. Different DNA sequences within this sample yield the same CDR3. J is TRBJ1-1 and V is TRBV20-1; D gene unclear. The ends were cut back, 6 bases at V and 0 bases at J, with 5 bases in the middle. Germline loops: CDR1 DFQATT, CDR2 SNEGSKA (reference sequence). The CDR3 sequence is 11 residues long. CDR3 coding DNA: TGCAGTGCCCCGTTGAACACTGAAGCTTTCTTT. Protein sequence: CSAPLNTEAFF.

The rearrangement uses TRBV7-9 and TRBJ2-7; D possibly uses TRBD1 or TRBD2 (5 bases each). Trimming shortened V by 5 bases and J by 1 base, and 15 bases separated the two germline ends. CDR1 SEHNR and CDR2 FQNEAQ come from the germline V gene (reference sequence). The CDR3 covers 15 residues. The CDR3 region is CASSLIRDGSYEQYF. The DNA of the CDR3 is TGTGCCAGCAGCCTTATACGGGACGGATCCTACGAGCAGTACTTC. Full variable domain (missing parts from reference TRBV7-9 and TRBJ2-7): DTGVSQNPRHKITKRGQNVTFRCDPISEHNRLYWYRQTLGQGPEFLTYFQNEAQLEKSRLLSDRFSAERPKGSFSTLEIQRTEQGDSAMYLCASSLIRDGSYEQYFGPGTRLTVT.

V usage is TRBV2 and J usage is TRBJ1-2; 7 bases are a match to TRBD1. Germline-derived CDR1 and CDR2 are SNHLY and FYNNEI. Losses at the gene ends were 6 bases for V and 2 bases for J; bases not matched to a gene: 3. The CDR3 covers 13 residues. The CDR3 DNA is TGTGCCAGCAGGAGACAGGGAAACTATGGCTACACCTTC. It yields the protein CASRRQGNYGYTF. The whole variable domain, filled in from reference TRBV2 and TRBJ1-2, reads EPEVTQTPSHQVTQMGQEVILRCVPISNHLYFYWYRQILGQKVEFLVSFYNNEISEKSEIFDDQFSVERPDGSNFTLKIRSTKLEDSAMYFCASRRQGNYGYTFGSGTRLTVV.

The V gene is TRBV13, the J gene TRBJ2-7; TRBD2 matches at 14 bases. CDR3 size: 17 residues. Germline V gene sequence: CDR1 PRHDT, CDR2 FYEKMQ (reference sequence). V shed 3 bases, J shed 2 bases, and the junction held 6 bases outside the gene matches. The CDR3 DNA is TGTGCCAGCAGCTTCGGGACTAGCGGGGGCCCCACCTACGAGCAGTACTTC. Protein: CASSFGTSGGPTYEQYF.

V usage is TRBV6-5 and J usage is TRBJ2-5; either TRBD1 or TRBD2 may supply D (5 bases each). Trimming removed 0 bases from V and 10 bases from J, with 15 bases in between. The CDR3 covers 14 residues. Per germline, CDR1 MNHEY and CDR2 SVGAGI. CDR3 sequence reads: CASSYSTDGAIQYF. The CDR3 region has the DNA TGTGCCAGCAGTTACTCGACCGACGGGGCGATCCAGTACTTC.

This clone was observed once. The gene calls are TRBV19 and TRBJ2-7, with TRBD1 identical over 7 bases. There are 16 residues in the CDR3. Germline V gene sequence: CDR1 LNHDA, CDR2 SQIVND (reference sequence). The trim removed 1 base at V and 2 bases at J, leaving 8 bases unmatched. The CDR3 DNA is TGTGCCAGTAGTATAGGTAGGGACAGCCGAGCCTACGAGCAGTACTTC. Its translation: CASSIGRDSRAYEQYF.

This clone was detected a few times. V and J are TRBV29-1 and TRBJ2-2; 10 bases are shared with TRBD2. The junction had 8 bases not matched to a gene; V was cut back by 8 bases and J by 2 bases. Germline V gene sequence: CDR1 SQVTM, CDR2 ANQGSEA. There are 15 residues in the CDR3. The CDR3 coding sequence is TGCAGCATATATAGCGGGGGGCCTAACACCGGGGAGCTGTTTTTT. It is translated as CSIYSGGPNTGELFF.

The chain uses TRBV27 and TRBJ1-2; D unclear. The germline V gene encodes CDR1 MNHEY and CDR2 SMNVEV (reference sequence). The CDR3 is made up of 13 amino acids. Trimming stripped 7 bases from V and 2 bases from J, with 11 bases between. The CDR3 sequence: CASTSNLNYGYTF. CDR3 nucleotides: TGTGCCAGCACCTCGAACCTGAACTATGGCTACACCTTC.

The chain couples TRBV19 to TRBJ2-1; D is unresolved. Trimming pared 2 bases from V and 7 bases from J, leaving 6 bases between. CDR1 LNHDA and CDR2 SQIVND come from the germline V gene (reference sequence). The CDR3 covers 12 residues. CDR3 nucleotides: TGTGCCAGTAGTATATTGGGGAATGAGCAGTTCTTC. Its translation: CASSILGNEQFF.

The chain carries TRBV30 and TRBJ2-1; the D gene is possibly TRBD1 (5 bases). Germline loops: CDR1 GTSNPN, CDR2 SVGIG (reference sequence). Trimming pared 5 bases from V and 2 bases from J, leaving 10 bases between. The CDR3 is 13 residues long. DNA of the CDR3: TGTGCCTGGGACAGAGAGACCTACAATGAGCAGTTCTTC. This codes for CAWDRETYNEQFF.

Only a few counts were recorded for this clone. The rearrangement joins TRBV12-5 to TRBJ1-5; maybe TRBD1 (5 bases). Germline CDR1 is LGHNT and CDR2 is FRNRAP. The ends were cut back, 7 bases at V and 4 bases at J, with 11 bases in the middle. The CDR3 runs to 13 residues. CDR3 bases: TGTGCTAGTGAAGGGGAATTGAATCAGCCCCAGCATTTT. It specifies CASEGELNQPQHF.

The rearrangement joins TRBV5-1 to TRBJ2-1; TRBD1 aligns across 8 bases. The CDR3 consists of 15 residues. Losses at the gene ends were 3 bases for V and 3 bases for J; bases not matched to a gene: 5. The germline V gene encodes CDR1 SGHRS and CDR2 YFSETQ. CDR3 sequence reads: CASSYQQGGYNEQFF. The CDR3 DNA reads as TGCGCCAGCAGCTACCAACAGGGGGGCTACAATGAGCAGTTCTTC.

V and J are TRBV27 and TRBJ1-5; the match to TRBD1 covers 8 bases. CDR1 is MNHEY and CDR2 is SMNVEV in the germline V gene (reference sequence). This CDR3 region has 15 residues. Unmatched junction bases numbered 8, after V lost 6 bases and J lost 4 bases. Here the CDR3 DNA reads TGTGCCAGCAGGCAGGGGGACAGGCTTAATCAGCCCCAGCATTTT. It yields the protein CASRQGDRLNQPQHF.

The gene calls are TRBV18 and TRBJ1-6; 7 bases fit TRBD1. Germline CDR1 and CDR2: KGHSH and LQKENI. This CDR3 is built from 17 residues. The V segment lost 0 bases and the J segment 5 bases; nucleotides outside the gene matches: 7. The CDR3 sequence: CASSPPTQGMDNSPLHF. As DNA, the CDR3 is TGTGCCAGCTCACCACCTACACAGGGGATGGATAATTCACCCCTCCACTTT.

The gene calls are TRBV5-1 and TRBJ2-7, with D hard to call. The CDR3 contains 14 residues. CDR1 and CDR2 from the germline V gene are SGHRS and YFSETQ. V lost 0 bases, J lost 2 bases, and 9 bases lay in between. This CDR3 reads CASSLALGTYEQYF. As DNA, the CDR3 is TGCGCCAGCAGCTTGGCTTTAGGGACCTACGAGCAGTACTTC.